Below, one TCR beta chain is given with its context. This sample was included in a study of T cell responses to AZD1222 COVID-19 vaccine. The method was immunoSEQ multiplex PCR; TCRdb's version includes in-frame clones alone and lacks a portion of them. The sample contains around 260,000 clones, 85% to 95% of which appear only once. The CDR3 totals 13 residues. V gene TRBV21-1 combines with J gene TRBJ2-2; TRBD1 was called by the table and not checked on the DNA. TRBV21-1 is tagged as a pseudogene. The source of this sequence is an adult in good health. The sample consisted of peripheral blood, taken on day 0 of AZD1222 vaccination. In nucleotides, the CDR3 is TGTGCCAGCAGCTCACAGGTTAGCGGGGAGCTGTTTTTT. Amino acids: CASSSQVSGELFF.